A selection of T cell receptor beta chains follows, all from one sample in a study of T-cell reconstitution after alpha-beta-depleted transplantation in children. TCRdb itself ran the PCR reads through MiXCR, one entry per CDR3 protein. Among 380,000 or so distinct CDR3 sequences listed, 13% were seen once. Here the sequenced sample was PBMCs, taken from the stem cell graft. These receptor sequences come from a human donor who donated a stem cell graft to a child with Fanconi anemia. Each CDR3 is given with its conserved first and last residue. A D gene is named only where the DNA matches it firmly. Some rows mark clone size as missing; the rest say once, few, many or name a class of expanded clone.

few TRBJ2-3 TRBD2 TRBV24-1 TGTGCCACCAGTGATTCGACCGGGGGGGGAAGAGATACGCAGTATTTT CATSDSTGGGRDTQYF
many TRBJ1-2 NA TRBV10-3 TGTGCCATCAATGAACAAGGACTAACGCATGGCTACACCTTC CAINEQGLTHGYTF
few TRBJ2-7 NA TRBV5-6 TGTGCCAGCAGCTTGGCCCAGGCAGTCCTTTCCTACGAGCAGTACTTC CASSLAQAVLSYEQYF
many TRBJ2-2 NA TRBV5-1 TGCGCCAGCAGCTTGGGGGCCCCGAACACCGGGGAGCTGTTTTTT CASSLGAPNTGELFF
many TRBJ2-7 NA TRBV20-1 TGCAGCAGCTTCTTTTTGAGAGACGAGCAGTACTTC CSSFFLRDEQYF
NA TRBJ1-1 NA TRBV3-1 TGTGCCAGCGCCTTGGACGGACTGAACACTGAAGCTTTCTTT CASALDGLNTEAFF
few TRBJ2-2 NA TRBV14 TGTGCCAGCAGCCAAGCCCCCGGCGACTACCTCGCGAACACCGGGGAGCTGTTTTTT CASSQAPGDYLANTGELFF
NA TRBJ2-2 TRBD2 TRBV20-1 TGCAGTGCTAGAGGTGTGGGACTAGCGGGGTTCGGGACCGGGGAGCTGTTTTTT CSARGVGLAGFGTGELFF
NA TRBJ2-3 NA TRBV6-2/TRBV6-3 TGTGCCAGCAGGGGGACCGCCGTCGGGCCGCAGTATTTT CASRGTAVGPQYF
many TRBJ1-1 TRBD1 TRBV5-1 TGCGCCAGCAGCCCCAGGGGGACGGTGAACACTGAAGCTTTCTTT CASSPRGTVNTEAFF
NA TRBJ2-6 NA TRBV3-1 TGTGCCAGCAGCCATCGATCTGGGGCCAACGTCCTGACTTTC CASSHRSGANVLTF
many TRBJ1-2 NA TRBV7-9 TGTGCCAGCAGCCCCGGCATACACTATGGCTACACCTTC CASSPGIHYGYTF
few TRBJ1-1 NA TRBV12-3/TRBV12-4 TGTGCCAGCAGCCTTAACAGGGTGAGCGCTGAAGCTTTCTTT CASSLNRVSAEAFF
few TRBJ2-7 NA TRBV6-2/TRBV6-3 TGTGCCAGCAGTTATAGATTCTACGAGCAGTACTTC CASSYRFYEQYF
NA TRBJ2-2 TRBD2 TRBV5-1 TGCGCCAGCAGCCCGGGACTAAGGGACACCGGGGAGCTGTTTTTT CASSPGLRDTGELFF
NA TRBJ2-3 NA TRBV11-2 TGTGCCAGCAGCGCCCCCTCACTAGGGGCGACAGATACGCAGTATTTT CASSAPSLGATDTQYF
many TRBJ2-6 NA TRBV6-5 TGTGCCAGCAGTTACGGTGAAACTGGGGCCAACGTCCTGACTTTC CASSYGETGANVLTF
few TRBJ2-6 TRBD1 TRBV30 TGTGCCTGGAGGGACAGGGCTTCCGGGGCCAACGTCCTGACTTTC CAWRDRASGANVLTF
NA TRBJ1-1 TRBD1 TRBV7-9 TGTGCCAGCAGCTTAGCCTCCGGGGGGACAGACAAAGCTTTCTTT CASSLASGGTDKAFF
NA TRBJ2-3 NA TRBV11-2 TGTGCCAGCAGCTCATCGACAGTGACGGGCACAGATACGCAGTATTTT CASSSSTVTGTDTQYF
many TRBJ2-7 NA TRBV27 TGTGCCAGCAGTTTGAACAGGTATTCCTACGAGCAGTACTTC CASSLNRYSYEQYF
NA TRBJ2-1 TRBD2 TRBV29-1 TGCAGAGCCTTACCGGTCATCGGGGGGGCTGGCAATGAGCAGTTCTTC CRALPVIGGAGNEQFF
many TRBJ1-1 NA TRBV24-1 TGTGCCACCAGTGACTTCATCTGCCCCACTGAAGCTTTCTTT CATSDFICPTEAFF
NA TRBJ1-1 TRBD1 TRBV5-1 TGCGCCAGCAAGGAAGGAGGGGGCAACACTGAAGCTTTCTTT CASKEGGGNTEAFF
few TRBJ1-1 NA TRBV30 TGTGCCTGGAGTGTGGGAACTTCCACTGAAGCTTTCTTT CAWSVGTSTEAFF
few TRBJ1-1 TRBD1 TRBV7-9 TGTGCCAGCAGTGGAGGGACAGGGCACACTGAAGCTTTCTTT CASSGGTGHTEAFF
NA TRBJ2-1 NA TRBV5-1 TGCGCCAGCGCAGTGGACCCAAACAATGAGCAGTTCTTC CASAVDPNNEQFF
many TRBJ2-1 NA TRBV9 TGTGCCAGCAGCCCCAAAAGGGTCCACAATGAGCAGTTCTTC CASSPKRVHNEQFF
NA TRBJ1-1 NA TRBV29-1 TGCAGCGTTGAAGCCCCTAGGAACACTGAAGCTTTCTTT CSVEAPRNTEAFF
NA TRBJ2-6 NA TRBV5-1 TGCGCCAGCAGCTTGGCGATGAACTCTGGGGCCAACGTCCTGACTTTC CASSLAMNSGANVLTF
many TRBJ2-1 NA TRBV12-3/TRBV12-4 TGTGCCGGGGGGCGGGTTAGCTCCTACAATGAGCAGTTCTTC CAGGRVSSYNEQFF
few TRBJ1-2 TRBD1 TRBV12-5 TGTGCTAGTGGTTTGATGGGACAGGGGTATGGCTACACCTTC CASGLMGQGYGYTF
many TRBJ2-2 NA TRBV15 TGTGCCACCAGCAGAGACAACACCCAAGGGGAGCTGTTTTTT CATSRDNTQGELFF
NA TRBJ1-4 TRBD1 TRBV5-1 TGCGCCAGCAGCTCCGGGACAGGCTTAAATGAAAAACTGTTTTTT CASSSGTGLNEKLFF
NA TRBJ1-2 TRBD1 TRBV29-1 TGCAGCGTTAAGGACGGGACAGGGTCTGGCTACACCTTC CSVKDGTGSGYTF
NA TRBJ2-3 NA TRBV5-4 TGTGCCAGCAGCTTAACAGGGATGGCAGATACGCAGTATTTT CASSLTGMADTQYF
many TRBJ2-3 NA TRBV9 TGTGCCAGCAGCGTAGACCGCACAGATACGCAGTATTTT CASSVDRTDTQYF
NA TRBJ2-1 NA TRBV5-1 TGCGCCAGCAGCGTTCCGGGACTCGCGCAGTTCTTC CASSVPGLAQFF
NA TRBJ2-3 TRBD2 TRBV28 TGTGCCAGCAGCCCTCAAGCGGGGGGGGATACGCAGTATTTT CASSPQAGGDTQYF
few TRBJ1-1 NA TRBV6-5 TGTGCCAGCAGTTACTGGTCTACAGGGAACACTGAAGCTTTCTTT CASSYWSTGNTEAFF
many TRBJ1-2 NA TRBV5-1 TGCGCCAGCAGCTTGGAAGGAGTACTTCATGGCTACACCTTC CASSLEGVLHGYTF
once TRBJ2-7 TRBD1 TRBV29-1 TGCAGCGTCCGAGCAGGGGGCAGCTCCTACGAGCAGTACTTC CSVRAGGSSYEQYF
NA TRBJ2-6 NA TRBV6-1 TGTGCCAGCAGTGAATCGGCATCTGGGGCCAACGTCCTGACTTTC CASSESASGANVLTF
NA TRBJ2-3 NA TRBV2 TGTGCCAGCAGAAGACAGGCCTGGGGTACGCAGTATTTT CASRRQAWGTQYF
few TRBJ2-1 NA TRBV7-8 TGTGCCAGCGGGGCGGGGTTGTGGGACAATGAGCAGTTCTTC CASGAGLWDNEQFF
few TRBJ2-2 NA TRBV29-1 TGCAGCGTCTCCGTGGGGGTGGACACCGGGGAGCTGTTTTTT CSVSVGVDTGELFF
NA TRBJ1-5 NA TRBV4-3 TGCGCCAGCAGCCAAGATCTTGGGGGAGGCAATCAGCCCCAGCATTTT CASSQDLGGGNQPQHF
few TRBJ1-2 NA TRBV5-1 TGCGCCAGCAGCTTAGAAAGGGGTACCTATGGCTACACCTTC CASSLERGTYGYTF
NA TRBJ2-7 NA TRBV20-1 TGCAGTGCAATCCGGACAGTTCCATACGAGCAGTACTTC CSAIRTVPYEQYF